The text below deals with one T cell receptor (beta chain). Antigen: not known. The CDR3 spans 14 residues. With 1 base removed from V and 6 bases from J, the gap between germline ends came to 13 bases. Per germline, CDR1 SGHVS and CDR2 FQNEAQ. Sorted-subset replicate PCRs used about 180 ng DNA, some 30,000 T cell genomes. Method: immunoSEQ multiplex PCR; TCRdb's copy keeps in-frame clones and lacks some. The sample shows approximately 1.9 million clones, 80% to 95% of them seen only once. This record comes from a study of shared clonotypes between healthy human individuals. General observations from the study: Clonotype sharing across several donors was observed for around 5% of naive CD4 clonotypes.

Positive CCR7 selection of CD45RO-negative cells yielded the naive CD8 cells, and terminally differentiated effector memory CD45RA+ cells were excluded. This sequence joins TRBV7-8 and TRBJ2-7; D is perhaps TRBD1 (6 bases). The receptor was isolated from a man between 18 and 35 years old in good health. Some clones in this sample may be carry-over from other donors' samples. The material sequenced was naive CD8+ T cells from PBMCs. The CDR3 DNA reads TGTGCCAGCAGCTTAGTGCAGGGGTCCATCGAGCAGTACTTC. Encoded protein: CASSLVQGSIEQYF.